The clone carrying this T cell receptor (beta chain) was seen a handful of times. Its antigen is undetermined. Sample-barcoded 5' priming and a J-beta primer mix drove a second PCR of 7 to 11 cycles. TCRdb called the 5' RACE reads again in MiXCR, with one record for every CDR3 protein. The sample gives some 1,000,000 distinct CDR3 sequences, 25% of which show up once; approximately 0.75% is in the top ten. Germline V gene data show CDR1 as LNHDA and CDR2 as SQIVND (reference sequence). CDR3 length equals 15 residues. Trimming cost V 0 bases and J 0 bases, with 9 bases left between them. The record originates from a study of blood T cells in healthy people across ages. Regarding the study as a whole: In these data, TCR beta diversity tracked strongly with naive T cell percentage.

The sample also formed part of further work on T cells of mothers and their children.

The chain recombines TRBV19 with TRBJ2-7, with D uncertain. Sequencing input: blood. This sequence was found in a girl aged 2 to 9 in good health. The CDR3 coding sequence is TGTGCCAGTAGTATAGAGGCGTATAGCTCCTACGAGCAGTACTTC. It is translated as CASSIEAYSSYEQYF.